This is a list of T cell receptor beta chains from one sample in a study of shared clonotypes between healthy human individuals. This table comes from immunoSEQ multiplex PCR, and its TCRdb copy is limited to in-frame clones, with some not included. The sample consists of about 690,000 clones, 80% to 95% of them appearing once. The sample consisted of memory CD8+ T cells from PBMCs. The receptors derive from a man between 18 and 29 years old in good health. Some clones in this sample may be carry-over from other donors' samples. Each CDR3 is given with its conserved first and last residue. Fields, in order: clone size, D gene, J gene, V gene, CDR3 DNA, CDR3 protein. D genes are given only for firm matches. Expanded clones are given a class, and other clones once, few, many or no size at all.

clone_size: NA; d_call: TRBD1; j_call: TRBJ2-2; v_call: TRBV28; cdr3_nt: TGTGCCAGCAGTTCTATAATAGGGACAGGGGCCGGGCCTCACACCGGGGAGCTGTTTTTT; cdr3_aa: CASSSIIGTGAGPHTGELFF
clone_size: NA; d_call: NA; j_call: TRBJ2-7; v_call: TRBV11-1; cdr3_nt: TGTGCCAGCAGCCGAGATAATTACGAGCAGTACTTC; cdr3_aa: CASSRDNYEQYF
clone_size: NA; d_call: NA; j_call: TRBJ1-5; v_call: TRBV15; cdr3_nt: TGTGCCACCGCCGACTGGAGCAATCAGCCCCAGCATTTT; cdr3_aa: CATADWSNQPQHF
clone_size: NA; d_call: NA; j_call: TRBJ2-1; v_call: TRBV7-6; cdr3_nt: TGTGCCAGCAGCTTAGAATTGATGGGGCGATCCTACAATGAGCAGTTCTTC; cdr3_aa: CASSLELMGRSYNEQFF
clone_size: NA; d_call: TRBD2; j_call: TRBJ2-1; v_call: TRBV9; cdr3_nt: TGTGCCAGCAGCGTTAGCGGGAGATCCTCCTACAATGAGCAGTTCTTC; cdr3_aa: CASSVSGRSSYNEQFF
clone_size: NA; d_call: NA; j_call: TRBJ2-7; v_call: TRBV11-1; cdr3_nt: TGTGCCAGCAGCTTTGGGGGCTACGAGCAGTACTTC; cdr3_aa: CASSFGGYEQYF
clone_size: NA; d_call: TRBD1; j_call: TRBJ2-2; v_call: TRBV9; cdr3_nt: TGTGCCAGCAGCGTAGGGGACAGACACACCGGGGAGCTGTTTTTT; cdr3_aa: CASSVGDRHTGELFF
clone_size: NA; d_call: NA; j_call: TRBJ2-1; v_call: TRBV2; cdr3_nt: TGTGCCAGCATTATCCCGGCAGGGGTGTACAATGAGCAGTTCTTC; cdr3_aa: CASIIPAGVYNEQFF
clone_size: NA; d_call: NA; j_call: TRBJ1-2; v_call: TRBV4-3; cdr3_nt: TGCGCCAGCAGCCAAGTACCGATCCGGGACGGAGAAGACTATGGCTACACCTTC; cdr3_aa: CASSQVPIRDGEDYGYTF
clone_size: NA; d_call: NA; j_call: TRBJ1-1; v_call: TRBV7-6; cdr3_nt: TGTGCCAGCAGACGCCGTCTCGGTTTACAAGCTTTCTTT; cdr3_aa: CASRRRLGLQAFF
clone_size: NA; d_call: TRBD1; j_call: TRBJ2-1; v_call: TRBV28; cdr3_nt: TGTGCCAGCAGTTTGAGGAAGGGGGCAGTCGAAAATGAGCAGTTCTTC; cdr3_aa: CASSLRKGAVENEQFF
clone_size: NA; d_call: TRBD2; j_call: TRBJ2-5; v_call: TRBV7-8; cdr3_nt: TGTGCCAGCAGCTCGCGGGAGGCTGGGGGAGAGACCCAGTACTTC; cdr3_aa: CASSSREAGGETQYF
clone_size: few; d_call: TRBD1; j_call: TRBJ2-7; v_call: TRBV7-6; cdr3_nt: TGTGCCAGCAGCATGACAGGGAAGTACTACGAGCAGTACTTC; cdr3_aa: CASSMTGKYYEQYF
clone_size: NA; d_call: TRBD2; j_call: TRBJ2-7; v_call: TRBV4-1; cdr3_nt: TGCGCCAGCAGCCAAGAACTAGCGGGGACCTACGAGCAGTACTTC; cdr3_aa: CASSQELAGTYEQYF
clone_size: NA; d_call: NA; j_call: TRBJ2-3; v_call: TRBV6-4; cdr3_nt: TGTGCCAGCCCTCGACAGGAAACTACAGATACGCAGTATTTT; cdr3_aa: CASPRQETTDTQYF
clone_size: few; d_call: NA; j_call: TRBJ2-3; v_call: TRBV6-4; cdr3_nt: TGTGCCAGCAGTGACTCGGGGCAGTTTGAGGTCGATACGCAGTATTTT; cdr3_aa: CASSDSGQFEVDTQYF
clone_size: NA; d_call: TRBD1; j_call: TRBJ2-1; v_call: TRBV15; cdr3_nt: TGTGCCACCAGCAGCACCCTTAGACAGGGCGACTACCGACTTGGTGAGCAGTTCTTC; cdr3_aa: CATSSTLRQGDYRLGEQFF
clone_size: NA; d_call: NA; j_call: TRBJ1-1; v_call: TRBV7-9; cdr3_nt: TGTGCCAGCAGCCCTCCGAGGGTGTCGAAAGCTTTCTTT; cdr3_aa: CASSPPRVSKAFF
clone_size: once; d_call: NA; j_call: TRBJ2-7; v_call: TRBV5-8; cdr3_nt: TGTGCCAGCAGCTTCGGGTCGACCTACGAGCAGTACTTC; cdr3_aa: CASSFGSTYEQYF
clone_size: NA; d_call: NA; j_call: TRBJ1-1; v_call: TRBV5-4; cdr3_nt: TGTGCCAGCAGCTTCATAGGACATCCGAACACTGAAGCTTTCTTT; cdr3_aa: CASSFIGHPNTEAFF
clone_size: NA; d_call: TRBD2; j_call: TRBJ2-5; v_call: TRBV6-5; cdr3_nt: TGTGCCAGCAGTCTAGCGGGAGGGCCCCAGGAGACCCAGTACTTC; cdr3_aa: CASSLAGGPQETQYF
clone_size: NA; d_call: NA; j_call: TRBJ1-1; v_call: TRBV7-3; cdr3_nt: TGTGCCAGCAGCTTAAGCGGTGGGTTAATGAACACTGAAGCTTTCTTT; cdr3_aa: CASSLSGGLMNTEAFF
clone_size: NA; d_call: TRBD1; j_call: TRBJ2-5; v_call: TRBV11-2; cdr3_nt: TGTGCCAGCAGCGTCCGGGACAGGGGGATTAGGGAGACCCAGTACTTC; cdr3_aa: CASSVRDRGIRETQYF
clone_size: NA; d_call: NA; j_call: TRBJ2-5; v_call: TRBV27; cdr3_nt: TGTGCCAGCAGTTTTCGCACCCCGGAGACCCAGTACTTC; cdr3_aa: CASSFRTPETQYF
clone_size: NA; d_call: NA; j_call: TRBJ1-3; v_call: TRBV7-9; cdr3_nt: TGTGCCAGCAGCCCCTCGCGGACTCCTATCTCTGGAAACACCATATATTTT; cdr3_aa: CASSPSRTPISGNTIYF
clone_size: NA; d_call: TRBD1; j_call: TRBJ1-2; v_call: TRBV29-1; cdr3_nt: TGCAGCGTTGAGCCCGGGACAGGGGACGGCTACACCTTC; cdr3_aa: CSVEPGTGDGYTF
clone_size: NA; d_call: TRBD2; j_call: TRBJ2-3; v_call: TRBV7-6; cdr3_nt: TGTGCCAGCAGACCTACTAGCGCTAGCACAGATACGCAGTATTTT; cdr3_aa: CASRPTSASTDTQYF
clone_size: NA; d_call: NA; j_call: TRBJ1-1; v_call: TRBV15; cdr3_nt: TGTGCCACCAGCAGAGAAATAGCCACTGAAGCTTTCTTT; cdr3_aa: CATSREIATEAFF
clone_size: NA; d_call: NA; j_call: TRBJ2-2; v_call: TRBV4-1; cdr3_nt: TGCGCCAGCAGCCACCGACGGGAAGCGCAGGCCGGGGAGCTGTTTTTT; cdr3_aa: CASSHRREAQAGELFF
clone_size: NA; d_call: NA; j_call: TRBJ2-3; v_call: TRBV11-2; cdr3_nt: TGTGCCAGCAGCTTAGTTGTGCGGGATAACACAGATACGCAGTATTTT; cdr3_aa: CASSLVVRDNTDTQYF
clone_size: NA; d_call: NA; j_call: TRBJ2-7; v_call: TRBV28; cdr3_nt: TGTGCCAGCAGTCTCCCCCAAGCGGAGGTCTACGAGCAGTACTTC; cdr3_aa: CASSLPQAEVYEQYF
clone_size: NA; d_call: NA; j_call: TRBJ2-3; v_call: TRBV27; cdr3_nt: TGTGCCAGCAGTTATATATTAGGAGATACGCAGTATTTT; cdr3_aa: CASSYILGDTQYF
clone_size: NA; d_call: NA; j_call: TRBJ2-2; v_call: TRBV7-9; cdr3_nt: TGTGCCAGCAGAGGGTTTACCACGAGGGGTCAGAACACCGGGGAGCTGTTTTTT; cdr3_aa: CASRGFTTRGQNTGELFF
clone_size: NA; d_call: NA; j_call: TRBJ2-1; v_call: TRBV6-5; cdr3_nt: TGTGCCAGCTATTCCGGGACCGTGCTTAACAATGAGCAGTTCTTC; cdr3_aa: CASYSGTVLNNEQFF
clone_size: once; d_call: NA; j_call: TRBJ2-1; v_call: TRBV5-4; cdr3_nt: TGTGCCAACCATCGCGTGGACCCAGGGGGGGCCTACAATGAGCAGTTCTTC; cdr3_aa: CANHRVDPGGAYNEQFF
clone_size: NA; d_call: TRBD1; j_call: TRBJ1-1; v_call: TRBV5-5; cdr3_nt: TGTGCCAGCAGCATGGGACAGTTGAACACTGAAGCTTTCTTT; cdr3_aa: CASSMGQLNTEAFF
clone_size: NA; d_call: TRBD2; j_call: TRBJ2-3; v_call: TRBV23-1; cdr3_nt: TGCGCCAGCAGTCGGACTAGTGAGGGCACAGATACGCAGTATTTT; cdr3_aa: CASSRTSEGTDTQYF
clone_size: NA; d_call: NA; j_call: TRBJ2-7; v_call: TRBV15; cdr3_nt: TGTGCCACCAGCAGTGAATTAGGGACCTACGAGCAGTACTTC; cdr3_aa: CATSSELGTYEQYF
clone_size: NA; d_call: NA; j_call: TRBJ2-1; v_call: TRBV11-2; cdr3_nt: TGTGCCAGCAGCTTAATCCCGCGGGGCAATGAGCAGTTCTTC; cdr3_aa: CASSLIPRGNEQFF
clone_size: few; d_call: NA; j_call: TRBJ1-1; v_call: TRBV7-3; cdr3_nt: TGTGCCAGCAGCTTAAAGGCAGGGAACACTGAAGCTTTCTTT; cdr3_aa: CASSLKAGNTEAFF